The sequence of this TCR beta chain was determined in a study of blood T cell repertoires in COVID-19. Whole-study context: Samples taken during acute and convalescent COVID-19 were collected in the United States, Italy and Spain. From T cells, B-cell-depleted T cells, or PBMCs came the material, which was cDNA or gDNA.

Seattle researchers signed up patients amid active infection and tracked them longitudinally. This CDR3 has 13 residues. V gave up 0 bases and J gave up 4 bases, with 6 bases separating them. CDR1 is MNHNY and CDR2 is SVGAGI in the germline V gene (reference sequence). Per the original methods: The authors estimated nucleated cell counts from reference gene primer amplification. TCRdb keeps only in-frame clones here, not all; method: immunoSEQ multiplex PCR. Clone size and the V and J calls come from that table; the DNA yielded D and trimming. The data show fewer than 350,000 clones, 75% to 95% seen once.

This chain joins TRBV6-6 and TRBJ1-2; TRBD1 might be the D (5 bases). The sequence derives from a woman under 40 with COVID-19, enrolled during active disease. The material sequenced was peripheral blood. CDR3 sequence: CASSYSGGYGYTF. The DNA of the CDR3 is TGTGCCAGCAGTTACTCGGGGGGCTATGGCTACACCTTC.